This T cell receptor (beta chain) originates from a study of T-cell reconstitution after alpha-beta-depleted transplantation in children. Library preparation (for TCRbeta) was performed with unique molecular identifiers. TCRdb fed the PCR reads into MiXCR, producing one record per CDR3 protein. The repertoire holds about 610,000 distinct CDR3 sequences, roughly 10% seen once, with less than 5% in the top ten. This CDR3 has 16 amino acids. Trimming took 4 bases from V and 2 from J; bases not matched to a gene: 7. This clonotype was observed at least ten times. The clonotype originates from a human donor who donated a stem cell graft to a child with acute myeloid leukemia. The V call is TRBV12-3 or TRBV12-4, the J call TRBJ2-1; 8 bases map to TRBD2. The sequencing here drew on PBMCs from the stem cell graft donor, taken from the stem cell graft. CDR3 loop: CASSSEAGVAYNEQFF. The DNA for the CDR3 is TGTGCCAGCAGTTCAGAAGCGGGAGTGGCCTACAATGAGCAGTTCTTC.